This TCR beta chain was sequenced for a study of shared clonotypes between healthy human individuals. Study details: CD4 naive and CD4 memory each took three plates per donor, while CD8 naive took two and CD8 memory one. Study-wide results and limits: Memory subsets had estimated richness that was generally smaller than that of naive subsets.

Of note for this clone: What it binds is unknown.

Deep-level settings were used for running the assay. Sorted-subset replicate PCR reactions were performed with around 200 ng DNA, corresponding to tens of thousands of T cell genomes. Produced via immunoSEQ multiplex PCR; TCRdb's table is partial and in-frame only. Among about 2.5 million clones listed, around 93% were seen once. V was trimmed by 6 bases and J by 7 bases, leaving 16 bases between them. CDR3 length: 15 amino acids. Germline V gives CDR1 MNHEY, CDR2 SVGAGI. V usage is TRBV6-5 and J usage is TRBJ1-6, with D perhaps TRBD1 (5 bases). The sample was naive CD4+ T cells from PBMCs. Described subset: CD45RA+ positively selected. This TCR derives from a man in his late teens or twenties in good health. Some clones in this sample may be carry-over from other donors' samples. Written as DNA, the CDR3 is TGTGCCAGCAGCGATATCCAGGGATACAATTCACCCCTCCACTTT. Protein product: CASSDIQGYNSPLHF.